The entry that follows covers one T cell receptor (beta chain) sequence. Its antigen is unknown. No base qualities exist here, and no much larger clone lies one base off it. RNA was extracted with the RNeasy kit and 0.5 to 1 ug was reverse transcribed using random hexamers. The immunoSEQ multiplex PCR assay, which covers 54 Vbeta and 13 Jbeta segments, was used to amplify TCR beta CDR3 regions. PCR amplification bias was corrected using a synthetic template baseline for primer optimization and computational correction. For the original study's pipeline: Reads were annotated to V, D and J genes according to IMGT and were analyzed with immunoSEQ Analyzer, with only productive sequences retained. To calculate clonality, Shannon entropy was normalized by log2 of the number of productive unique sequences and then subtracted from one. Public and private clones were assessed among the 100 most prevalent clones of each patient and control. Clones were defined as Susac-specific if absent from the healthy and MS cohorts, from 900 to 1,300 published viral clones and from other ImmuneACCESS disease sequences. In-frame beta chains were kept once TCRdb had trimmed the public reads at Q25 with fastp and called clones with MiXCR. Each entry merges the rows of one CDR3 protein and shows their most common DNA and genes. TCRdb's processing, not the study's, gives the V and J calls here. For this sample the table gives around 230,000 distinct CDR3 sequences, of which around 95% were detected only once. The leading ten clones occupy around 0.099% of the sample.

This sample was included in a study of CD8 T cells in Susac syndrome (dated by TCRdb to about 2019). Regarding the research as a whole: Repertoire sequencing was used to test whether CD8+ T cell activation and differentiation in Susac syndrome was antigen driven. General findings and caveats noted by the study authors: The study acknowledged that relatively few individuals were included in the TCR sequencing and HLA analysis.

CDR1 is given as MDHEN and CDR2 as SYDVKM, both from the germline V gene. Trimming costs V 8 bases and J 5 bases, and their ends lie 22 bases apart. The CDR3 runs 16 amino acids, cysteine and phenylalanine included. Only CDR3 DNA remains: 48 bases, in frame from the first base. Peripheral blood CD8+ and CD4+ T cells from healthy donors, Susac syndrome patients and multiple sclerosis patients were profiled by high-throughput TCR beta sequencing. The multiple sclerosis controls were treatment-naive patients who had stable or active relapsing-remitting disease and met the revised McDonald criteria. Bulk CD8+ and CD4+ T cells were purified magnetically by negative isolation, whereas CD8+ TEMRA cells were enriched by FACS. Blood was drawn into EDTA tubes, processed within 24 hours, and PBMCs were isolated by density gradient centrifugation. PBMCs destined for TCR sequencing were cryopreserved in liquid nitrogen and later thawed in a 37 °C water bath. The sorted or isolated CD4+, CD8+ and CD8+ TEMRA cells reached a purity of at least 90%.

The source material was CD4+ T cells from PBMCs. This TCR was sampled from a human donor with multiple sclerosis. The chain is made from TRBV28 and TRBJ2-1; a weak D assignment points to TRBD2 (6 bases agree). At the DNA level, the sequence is TGTGCCAGCGCCCCAACAGCGGGCGGTATAAACAATGAGCAGTTCTTC. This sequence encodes CASAPTAGGINNEQFF.